The sequence of this T cell receptor beta chain was determined in a study of shared clonotypes between healthy human individuals. A CD45RA+ naive subset and a CD45RA-negative memory subset were split from CD4+ cells. There are 13 residues in the CDR3. Per the germline V gene, CDR1 is SGHTA and CDR2 is FQGNSA. The V and J ends lost 4 bases and 8 bases, in that order; junction bases with no gene match: 2. Sequenced by immunoSEQ multiplex PCR; TCRdb stores in-frame clones only, minus some. The sample shows over 2 million clones, 90% to 95% of them seen only once. Specimen: naive CD4+ T cells sorted from blood. Described subset: CD45RA+ positively selected. The chain is built from TRBV7-2 and TRBJ2-1, with 10 positions matching TRBD1. This receptor was identified in a young man in good health. The CDR3 loop is CASSSGQGYEQFF. In nucleotides, the CDR3 is TGTGCCAGCAGCTCGGGACAGGGGTATGAGCAGTTCTTC.